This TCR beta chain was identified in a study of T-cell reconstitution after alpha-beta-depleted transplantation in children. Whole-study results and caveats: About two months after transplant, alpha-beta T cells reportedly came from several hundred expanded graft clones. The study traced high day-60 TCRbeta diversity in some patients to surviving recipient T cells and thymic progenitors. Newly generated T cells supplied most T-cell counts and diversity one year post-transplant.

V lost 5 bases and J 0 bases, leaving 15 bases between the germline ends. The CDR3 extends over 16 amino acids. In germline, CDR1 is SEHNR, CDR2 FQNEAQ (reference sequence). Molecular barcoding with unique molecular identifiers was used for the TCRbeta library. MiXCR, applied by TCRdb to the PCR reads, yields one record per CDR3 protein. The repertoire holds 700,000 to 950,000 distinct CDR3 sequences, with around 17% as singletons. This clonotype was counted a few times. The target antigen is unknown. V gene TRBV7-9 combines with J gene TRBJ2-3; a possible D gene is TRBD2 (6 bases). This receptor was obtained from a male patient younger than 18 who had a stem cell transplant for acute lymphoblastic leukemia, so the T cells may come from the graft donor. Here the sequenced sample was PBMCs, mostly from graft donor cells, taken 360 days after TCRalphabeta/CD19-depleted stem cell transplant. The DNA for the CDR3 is TGTGCCAGCAGCCCCAGCGGGCTCTCTAGCACAGATACGCAGTATTTT. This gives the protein CASSPSGLSSTDTQYF.